This T cell receptor beta chain was sequenced in a study of human T cells and chemical hapten exposure. As the library was built, unique molecular identifiers were attached to individual cDNA molecules. Per the authors' pipeline: Individual samples carried between about 23,224 and 700,000 TCRs, with 85,000 to 100,000 as the median. One entry per CDR3 protein, called by TCRdb with MiXCR from the RACE reads. What appears here as the V and J calls and clone size reflects TCRdb's work, not the paper's. This table has approximately 79,000 distinct CDR3 sequences, approximately 8.6% appearing once. Time point noted: healthy volunteer bleed at 6 weeks. Unfractionated whole blood yielded total RNA. This clonotype was seen more than once but under ten times. Sequencing input: whole blood. The receptor was isolated from a male donor in good health. Some clones in this sample may be carry-over from other donors' samples.

The CDR3: CASSYYHLAGGGTYNEQFF. The CDR3 nucleotides are TGTGCCAGCAGTTACTACCATCTAGCGGGAGGGGGAACCTACAATGAGCAGTTCTTC. The chain uses TRBV6-2 or TRBV6-3 and TRBJ2-1; 12 bases agree with TRBD2. CDR3 size: 19 residues. The junction had 9 bases not matched to a gene; V was cut back by 1 base and J by 2 bases. Germline V gene sequence: CDR1 MNHEY, CDR2 SVGEGT.